A single sample gave rise to the 27 T cell receptor beta chains below, sequenced in a study of cytomegalovirus exposure and HLA in healthy donors. PCR employed 60 Vbeta and 13 Jbeta primers. This table comes from immunoSEQ multiplex PCR, and its TCRdb copy is limited to in-frame clones, with some not included. This sample's clone table lists around 88,000 clones. The sequencing sample was made of PBMCs. The receptors were sampled from a girl aged 10 to 17 in good health and CMV-seropositive.

The chain couples TRBV5-1 to TRBJ1-2; D remains unclear. Germline CDR1 SGHRS, CDR2 YFSETQ. V lost 0 bases to trimming and J lost 2 bases, with 5 bases between them. The CDR3 covers 13 residues. CDR3 sequence reads: CASSLGSNYGYTF. CDR3 DNA: TGCGCCAGCAGCTTGGGGAGCAACTATGGCTACACCTTC.

The chain links TRBV7-3 to TRBJ1-3; 7 positions match TRBD1. V dropped 5 bases and J dropped 1; count of bases not matched to a gene: 23. The CDR3 extends over 21 amino acids. Per the germline V gene, CDR1 is SGHTA and CDR2 is FQGTGA. CDR3 loop: CASSNGGDDREILGSGNTIYF. CDR3 DNA: TGTGCCAGCAGCAACGGGGGGGACGACAGGGAAATTTTAGGTTCTGGAAACACCATATATTTT.

This chain links TRBV5-6 with TRBJ1-1; 7 positions agree with TRBD1. After removal of 5 bases from V and 0 bases from J, the junction contained 7 bases not matched to a gene. CDR3 size: 15 residues. CDR1 and CDR2 from the germline V gene are SGHDT and YYEEEE. The CDR3 DNA reads TGTGCCAGCAGTACCGGACAGGTCATGAACACTGAAGCTTTCTTT. It translates to CASSTGQVMNTEAFF.

The V call is TRBV2, the J call TRBJ1-1; 10 bases line up with TRBD1. V lost 7 bases and J lost 2; bases outside the gene matches: 4. Germline loops: CDR1 SNHLY, CDR2 FYNNEI. The CDR3 runs to 14 residues. Written as DNA, the CDR3 is TGTGCCAGCATCGGGACAGGGGAAAACACTGAAGCTTTCTTT. Translated, it gives CASIGTGENTEAFF.

The chain uses TRBV6-1 and TRBJ2-2; D possibly corresponds to TRBD2 (5 bases). Between the trimmed V and J ends, which lost 6 bases and 3 bases, there was a span of 11 bases. The CDR3 is made up of 14 amino acids. CDR1 is MNHNS, CDR2 SASEGT, per germline. The CDR3 nucleotides are TGTGCCAGCAGGAGCGGCCTGGACACCGGGGAGCTGTTTTTT. This encodes CASRSGLDTGELFF.

The chain employs TRBV19 and TRBJ1-5; D is ambiguous. CDR1 is LNHDA and CDR2 is SQIVND in the germline V gene (reference sequence). This CDR3 comprises 15 residues. V was clipped by 1 base and J by 3 bases, with 10 bases between them. DNA for the CDR3: TGTGCCAGTAGTATAGGGTGGAGGAACAATCAGCCCCAGCATTTT. Its translation: CASSIGWRNNQPQHF.

The chain recombines TRBV4-1 with TRBJ1-1; possibly TRBD1 for D (5 bases). Germline V gene sequence: CDR1 MGHRA, CDR2 YSYEKL. The CDR3 has 13 residues. The ends were cut back, 1 base at V and 5 bases at J, with 8 bases in the middle. The CDR3 DNA reads TGCGCCAGCAGCCAAGTCGGGGGAACTGAAGCTTTCTTT. It is translated as CASSQVGGTEAFF.

The gene calls are TRBV4-1 and TRBJ2-5; 7 bases match TRBD1. V trimming: 1 base; J trimming: 5 bases; junction bases outside the gene matches: 10. The CDR3 sequence is 16 residues long. Germline lookup yields CDR1 MGHRA and CDR2 YSYEKL. CDR3 in DNA: TGCGCCAGCAGCCAAGTTCCGCCAGGGGGACAGGAGACCCAGTACTTC. This gives the protein CASSQVPPGGQETQYF.

This rearrangement joins TRBV4-2 to TRBJ2-1; 7 bases map to TRBD2. The CDR3 runs to 14 residues. Trimming removed 10 bases from V and 7 bases from J; junction bases left unmatched: 13. Per germline, CDR1 LGHNA and CDR2 YNFKEQ. The CDR3 nucleotides read TGTGCCATCCCAAGGAGCGGGGAGTTGAATGAGCAGTTCTTC. This encodes CAIPRSGELNEQFF.

CDR3 protein: CASSLIREANYGYTF. DNA for the CDR3: TGTGCCAGCAGCTTAATACGGGAAGCTAACTATGGCTACACCTTC. V and J are TRBV7-3 and TRBJ1-2, with D unresolved. Trimming removed 1 base from V and 0 bases from J, with 9 bases in between. This CDR3 has 15 residues. Germline V gene data show CDR1 as SGHTA and CDR2 as FQGTGA.

The gene calls are TRBV9 and TRBJ2-1; 9 nucleotides align to TRBD1. V dropped 6 bases and J dropped 7; count of bases not matched to a gene: 8. The CDR3 spans 14 residues. CDR1 is SGDLS and CDR2 is YYNGEE in the germline V gene. CDR3 protein: CASNLQGAGNEQFF. In DNA form, the CDR3 reads TGTGCCAGCAACCTACAGGGGGCCGGGAATGAGCAGTTCTTC.

The gene calls are TRBV5-1 and TRBJ2-3; TRBD1 agrees at 8 bases. The germline V gene encodes CDR1 SGHRS and CDR2 YFSETQ. The CDR3 is made up of 15 amino acids. The junction had 8 bases not matched to a gene; V was cut back by 1 base and J by 7 bases. CDR3 nucleotides: TGCGCCAGCAGCTTGCTCCGGACAGGGTCATATACGCAGTATTTT. Protein product: CASSLLRTGSYTQYF.

V and J are TRBV5-6 and TRBJ2-7; D possibly corresponds to TRBD2 (5 bases). The CDR3 is 13 residues long. In germline, CDR1 is SGHDT, CDR2 YYEEEE. V was clipped by 4 bases and J by 6 bases, with 14 bases between them. Written as DNA, the CDR3 is TGTGCCAGCAGCCGGGGTAGTTCGTCCGAGCAGTACTTC. It codes for CASSRGSSSEQYF.

The gene calls are TRBV19 and TRBJ2-3; D remains unclear. The CDR3 spans 11 residues. V shed 7 bases and J shed 3 bases, with 5 bases lying between them. Per germline, CDR1 LNHDA and CDR2 SQIVND (reference sequence). The DNA for the CDR3 is TGTGCCAGTACGGAGACAGATACGCAGTATTTT. Translated: CASTETDTQYF.

The rearrangement joins TRBV4-2 to TRBJ1-5; TRBD1 agrees at 8 bases. The CDR3 totals 15 residues. The germline V gene has CDR1 LGHNA and CDR2 YNFKEQ. Germline trimming cut 3 bases from V and 1 base from J; bases unmatched to any gene: 2. Here the CDR3 DNA reads TGTGCCAGCAGCCATGGACAGGGAAGCAATCAGCCCCAGCATTTT. As protein: CASSHGQGSNQPQHF.

The rearrangement links TRBV4-3 to TRBJ1-4, with D unresolved. The CDR3 spans 17 residues. The germline V gene has CDR1 LGHNA and CDR2 YSLEER. The V and J ends lost 4 bases and 0 bases respectively, with 15 bases between them. CDR3 region: CASSPDEGSSTNEKLFF. The DNA for the CDR3 is TGCGCCAGCAGCCCGGACGAAGGGAGTTCAACTAATGAAAAACTGTTTTTT.

The chain links TRBV18 to TRBJ2-7; D might be TRBD1 (6 bases). This CDR3 has 16 amino acids. Germline CDR1 reads KGHSH; CDR2 reads LQKENI. V gave up 4 bases and J gave up 2 bases, with 18 bases separating them. This CDR3 reads CASSRKSTGSAYEQYF. The CDR3 nucleotides read TGTGCCAGCTCACGTAAATCAACAGGGAGCGCCTACGAGCAGTACTTC.

The chain couples TRBV21-1 to TRBJ2-7; the table names TRBD1, a call not compared with the DNA. TRBV21-1 is deemed a pseudogene. The length of the CDR3 is 14 residues. The CDR3 reads CAISRSTSSYEQYF. CDR3 DNA: TGTGCCATTTCCCGCAGTACCAGCTCCTACGAGCAGTACTTC.

This rearrangement joins TRBV6-6 to TRBJ2-3; 7 bases line up with TRBD2. Germline V CDR1 and CDR2: MNHNY, SVGAGI (reference sequence). The ends lost 4 bases at V and 2 bases at J; junction bases unmatched: 3. The CDR3 has 14 residues. Here the CDR3 DNA reads TGTGCCAGCAGTTCCGGGACTATCACAGATACGCAGTATTTT. It encodes CASSSGTITDTQYF.

The genes are TRBV6-1 and TRBJ1-2; 7 bases agree with TRBD1. CDR3 length equals 15 residues. V dropped 8 bases and J dropped 2; count of bases not matched to a gene: 11. Per the germline V gene, CDR1 is MNHNS and CDR2 is SASEGT. In nucleotides, the CDR3 is TGTGCCAGCCAGGTTTACGGGACAGACAACTATGGCTACACCTTC. Its protein product is CASQVYGTDNYGYTF.

The chain combines TRBV10-3 with TRBJ2-7, with 11 positions matching TRBD2. V lost 4 bases and J lost 5; bases outside the gene matches: 10. The germline V gene encodes CDR1 ENHRY and CDR2 SYGVKD. There are 16 residues in the CDR3. The CDR3 sequence: CAISAALAGGRDEQYF. DNA for the CDR3: TGTGCCATCAGTGCAGCGCTAGCGGGGGGCCGGGACGAGCAGTACTTC.

The CDR3 protein is CNTQGYNTEAFF. The CDR3 nucleotides read TGTAACACACAGGGTTATAACACTGAAGCTTTCTTT. V gene TRBV2 combines with J gene TRBJ1-1; D possibly corresponds to TRBD1 (6 bases). Germline V gene sequence: CDR1 SNHLY, CDR2 FYNNEI. The CDR3 totals 12 residues.

The chain has TRBV13 and TRBJ2-2; a possible D gene is TRBD1 (6 bases). This CDR3 is 15 amino acids long. Trimming shortened V by 4 bases and J by 6 bases, and 15 bases separated the two germline ends. The germline V gene encodes CDR1 PRHDT and CDR2 FYEKMQ (reference sequence). The CDR3 spells CASSSTSHRAGELFF. CDR3 bases: TGTGCCAGCAGCTCCACCTCCCACAGGGCCGGGGAGCTGTTTTTT.

J is TRBJ2-3 and V is TRBV27; possible D gene TRBD1, 6 bases. The CDR3 sequence is 16 residues long. In germline, CDR1 is MNHEY, CDR2 SMNVEV (reference sequence). The germline V and J ends were trimmed by 6 bases and 0 bases, with 16 bases remaining between them. CDR3 sequence: CASRTRGSVSTDTQYF. In nucleotides, the CDR3 is TGTGCCAGCAGAACCAGGGGATCTGTTAGCACAGATACGCAGTATTTT.

The chain combines TRBV6-5 with TRBJ2-5, with 11 nucleotides matching TRBD2. Per the germline V gene, CDR1 is MNHEY and CDR2 is SVGAGI. J gave up 4 bases and V 4 bases, and 5 bases lay outside the gene matches. CDR3 length: 15 amino acids. The CDR3 reads CASSSRLAGIETQYF. The CDR3 DNA reads TGTGCCAGCAGTTCCCGACTAGCGGGAATAGAGACCCAGTACTTC.

The chain recombines TRBV1 with TRBJ2-2; the tabulated D call, TRBD1, remains unverified against the DNA. TRBV1 is assigned pseudogene status. This CDR3 spans 18 amino acids. CDR3 nucleotide sequence: TGCTCGACCAGCACGATAGGGGGGACAGGGGTAGGAACCGGGGAGCTGTTTTTT. Translated, it gives CSTSTIGGTGVGTGELFF.

V is TRBV6-5 and J is TRBJ2-7; D not resolved. Germline loops: CDR1 MNHEY, CDR2 SVGAGI. The CDR3 runs 12 residues. With 4 bases removed from V and 2 bases from J, the gap between germline ends came to 6 bases. The CDR3 loop is CASSSQTYEQYF. The CDR3 DNA reads TGTGCCAGCAGTTCACAGACCTACGAGCAGTACTTC.